This TCR beta chain was profiled in a study of T cells after yellow fever vaccination (dated by TCRdb to the late 2010s). Describing the broader study: The SMART-Seq v4 Ultra Low Input RNA kit was used to prepare libraries from fractions with low cell numbers. To follow T-cell clones before and after both primary and booster YFV17D yellow fever vaccination, bulk TCR alpha and beta repertoires underwent longitudinal sequencing. Two healthy male donors made up the cohort, one aged 18 to 29 years and the other aged 30 to 40 years. Blood was collected at multiple timepoints before and after primary and secondary immunization, and bulk PBMC replicates and cell subsets were isolated. Broader findings and caveats from the paper: The secondary T-cell response was weaker than the primary response but faster, peaking on day 5 instead of day 15. Most clones expanded after primary vaccination were re-detected after the booster (almost 97% of CD4 and around nine tenths of CD8), suggesting broad memory maintenance. A small share of clonotypes occurred in both CD4 and CD8 compartments, likely arising from convergent recombination. Because the study included only a couple of donors, the extent to which the findings can be generalized is limited. Computational filtering was needed because FACS-sorted repertoires could contain abundant contaminating clonotypes from the bulk population.

This clonotype was seen a handful of times. The clone's antigen remains unknown. No clone much larger than this one lies a single base away; base qualities are absent. TCR cDNA was synthesized by 5'RACE template switching, through which a universal primer site and unique molecular identifiers were introduced. Priming of cDNA synthesis was performed from both the TCR alpha and TCR beta constant segments. Libraries were amplified in two PCR steps, with sample barcodes and sequencing adapters added in the second step. Sequencing of libraries was done on Illumina HiSeq 2500 (2x100 bp) or NovaSeq (2x150 bp). In the paper's pipeline: Reads were demultiplexed and collapsed into UMI consensus sequences with MIGEC, and V(D)J alignment was performed with MiXCR. Clonotypes responding to the vaccine were identified with edgeR on replicate PBMC samples, with the criteria of FDR below 0.01 and a log2 fold change above 5 up to day 15. Each bulk clonotype received a CD4 or CD8 identity based on whether the sequenced CD4 or CD8 repertoire contained that clonotype at higher abundance. TCRdb ran its own pipeline on the public reads, namely fastp trimming at Q25 and MiXCR clone calling, and kept in-frame beta chains. Each entry merges the rows of one CDR3 protein and shows their most common DNA and genes. TCRdb's processing, not the study's, gives the V and J calls here. The sample table holds about 630,000 distinct CDR3 sequences, of which 9% to 15% were seen once. The top ten hold 15% of the sample.

The CDR3 spans 14 residues, from the cysteine through the phenylalanine. Left in the record is the CDR3 DNA by itself, 42 bases read in frame from the first base. The CDR1 and CDR2 encoded by the germline V gene are KGHSH and LQKENI. The trim is 2 bases for V and 7 bases for J, with a gap of 9 bases between the germline ends. The sample's treatment or condition label, decoded: live attenuated yellow fever vaccine strain. At every blood-draw timepoint, two biological replicates of bulk PBMCs were collected. PBMCs were isolated from peripheral blood using a standard Ficoll-Paque protocol. TriZol was used to extract RNA from bulk PBMCs, CD4 and CD8 fractions, and dextramer-positive and dextramer-negative fractions.

The specimen was PBMCs, collected on the day of the yellow fever booster vaccination. The chain joins TRBV18 to TRBJ1-6; confidence is insufficient to name the D gene. This clonotype was sampled from a man aged 25 to 45 who received the YFV17D yellow fever vaccine. The nucleotides read TGTGCCAGCTCACCAGATCCCAGGAATTCACCCCTCCACTTT. Its product reads: CASSPDPRNSPLHF. The entire variable domain, with the stretches around the CDR3 drawn from the reference TRBV18 and TRBJ1-6 proteins, is NAGVMQNPRHLVRRRGQEARLRCSPMKGHSHVYWYRQLPEEGLKFMVYLQKENIIDESGMPKERFSAEFPKEGPSILRIQQVVRGDSAAYFCASSPDPRNSPLHFGNGTRLTVT.